This is a list of T cell receptor beta chains from one sample in a study of blood T cell repertoires in COVID-19. Clones were read by immunoSEQ multiplex PCR, and TCRdb kept only the in-frame ones, dropping some. The top ten clones hold 3% of a sample with some 350,000 clones, roughly 90% of them seen once. The material sequenced was peripheral blood. All receptors come from a woman in her thirties with COVID-19, enrolled during active disease. CDR3s include the opening cysteine and the closing phenylalanine or tryptophan. Each record gives: V gene, clone size, J gene, D gene, CDR3 DNA, CDR3 protein. A D gene is named only where the DNA matches it firmly. For some rows the clone size is stated as once, few or many, or as a class when expanded; others skip it.

V: TRBV19; size: .; J: TRBJ1-1; D: TRBD1; DNA: TGTGCCAGTAGTACAACTCCACAGGGGGCGACCGCTTTCTTT; CDR3: CASSTTPQGATAFF
V: TRBV7-2; size: .; J: TRBJ2-5; D: TRBD2; DNA: TGTGCCAGCAGCTCACGTCGACTAGCGGGGGGCCAAGAGACCCAGTACTTC; CDR3: CASSSRRLAGGQETQYF
V: TRBV30; size: .; J: TRBJ1-2; D: .; DNA: TGTGCCTGGAGTTTCGCAGGGCACGGTTCGGGCTACACCTTC; CDR3: CAWSFAGHGSGYTF
V: TRBV6-6; size: .; J: TRBJ2-2; D: .; DNA: TGTGCCAGCCAGTCCCTTTCGAACACCGGGGAGCTGTTTTTT; CDR3: CASQSLSNTGELFF
V: TRBV18; size: .; J: TRBJ2-3; D: .; DNA: TGTGCCAGCTCACCACAGGGGGAGAGCACAGATACGCAGTATTTT; CDR3: CASSPQGESTDTQYF
V: TRBV19; size: .; J: TRBJ1-1; D: .; DNA: TGTGCCAGTAGTCCCTGGCTGAACACTGAAGCTTTCTTT; CDR3: CASSPWLNTEAFF
V: TRBV19; size: .; J: TRBJ1-2; D: TRBD1; DNA: TGTGCCAGTAGTATAGGGACAGGGCCCGGGCTAGGCTATGGCTACACCTTC; CDR3: CASSIGTGPGLGYGYTF
V: TRBV19; size: .; J: TRBJ2-5; D: .; DNA: TGTGCCAGTAGTATCCTCCCCCCGACAGACCAAGAGACCCAGTACTTC; CDR3: CASSILPPTDQETQYF
V: TRBV29-1; size: .; J: TRBJ2-5; D: TRBD2; DNA: TGCAGCGTTGCTCCAGGGGTAGCGGGAGTTATATGGGAGACCCAGTACTTC; CDR3: CSVAPGVAGVIWETQYF
V: TRBV27; size: .; J: TRBJ1-6; D: .; DNA: TGTGCCAGCAGTTTCGACACCACGATAAATAATTCACCCCTCCACTTT; CDR3: CASSFDTTINNSPLHF
V: TRBV9; size: .; J: TRBJ2-3; D: TRBD1; DNA: TGTGCCAGCAGCGTAGTCGTTGGACAGGGAGATACGCAGTATTTT; CDR3: CASSVVVGQGDTQYF
V: TRBV24-1; size: .; J: TRBJ2-1; D: TRBD2; DNA: TGTGCCACCAGTGCGGGGGTGGCTAGCGGACCGCTTCGCGAGCAGTTCTTC; CDR3: CATSAGVASGPLREQFF
V: TRBV15; size: .; J: TRBJ1-5; D: .; DNA: TGTGCCACCAGCAGAGATCACGGGGGCGGGGGTCAGCCCCAGCATTTT; CDR3: CATSRDHGGGGQPQHF
V: TRBV4-3; size: .; J: TRBJ2-3; D: TRBD2; DNA: TGCGCCAGCAGCCAAGATCCGCCTCGACTAGCGGGGACAGATACGCAGTATTTT; CDR3: CASSQDPPRLAGTDTQYF
V: TRBV2; size: .; J: TRBJ2-5; D: .; DNA: TGTGCCAGCAGTGAACTCATCGGGGGCCAAGAGACCCAGTACTTC; CDR3: CASSELIGGQETQYF
V: TRBV20-1; size: .; J: TRBJ2-3; D: TRBD1; DNA: TGCAGTGCTAGTGTCCAGGGGGGCACAGATACGCAGTATTTT; CDR3: CSASVQGGTDTQYF
V: TRBV12-3/TRBV12-4; size: .; J: TRBJ2-3; D: .; DNA: TGTGCCAGCAGTAACCTAGCGACGGATACGCAGTATTTT; CDR3: CASSNLATDTQYF
V: TRBV6-5; size: .; J: TRBJ2-2; D: .; DNA: TGTGCCAGCATCCGGGATTGGGGCACCGGGGAGCTGTTTTTT; CDR3: CASIRDWGTGELFF
V: TRBV5-1; size: .; J: TRBJ2-7; D: .; DNA: TGCGCCAGCAGCTTATCGTCGTACAGGGGAGGTGAGCAGTACTTC; CDR3: CASSLSSYRGGEQYF
V: TRBV6-6; size: .; J: TRBJ2-3; D: TRBD1; DNA: TGTGCCAGCACTTCAACCGGAAGGGGGCGCGGAGATACGCAGTATTTT; CDR3: CASTSTGRGRGDTQYF
V: TRBV28; size: .; J: TRBJ2-7; D: TRBD1; DNA: TGTGCCAGCATTGGGACAGGGGTTCGTGAGCAGTACTTC; CDR3: CASIGTGVREQYF
V: TRBV7-9; size: .; J: TRBJ2-5; D: TRBD2; DNA: TGTGCCAGCAGCCTCAATAGCGGGGGACGATCGGAGACCCAGTACTTC; CDR3: CASSLNSGGRSETQYF
V: TRBV5-4; size: .; J: TRBJ1-1; D: .; DNA: TGTGCCAGCAGGGTTTTTGGTCAGGGGCCTTACACTGAAGCTTTCTTT; CDR3: CASRVFGQGPYTEAFF
V: TRBV7-2; size: .; J: TRBJ1-1; D: TRBD1; DNA: TGTGCCAGCAGCCCCGCGGGACAGGTACTTGAAGCTTTCTTT; CDR3: CASSPAGQVLEAFF
V: TRBV7-2; size: .; J: TRBJ2-3; D: .; DNA: TGTGCCAGCAGCTTAGGTCATAGCACAGATACGCAGTATTTT; CDR3: CASSLGHSTDTQYF
V: TRBV19; size: .; J: TRBJ2-1; D: .; DNA: TGTGCCAGTAGGGATTCCGCAGGGTCGGCAGGTGAGCAGTTCTTC; CDR3: CASRDSAGSAGEQFF
V: TRBV24-1; size: .; J: TRBJ2-1; D: TRBD2; DNA: TGTGCCACCAGTGACCCAGGGACTAGCGGGAACTACAATGAGCAGTTCTTC; CDR3: CATSDPGTSGNYNEQFF
V: TRBV4-3; size: .; J: TRBJ1-1; D: .; DNA: TGCGCCAGCAGCCAAGATGCAGGGGCAGGCACTGAAGCTTTCTTT; CDR3: CASSQDAGAGTEAFF
V: TRBV29-1; size: few; J: TRBJ1-4; D: .; DNA: TGCAGCGTCGCCACAGGGCAAAGGGGTGAAAAACTGTTTTTT; CDR3: CSVATGQRGEKLFF
V: TRBV2; size: few; J: TRBJ1-2; D: TRBD1; DNA: TGTGCCAGTAAAGCCGGACAGGGCTTAACTAACTATGGCTACACCTTC; CDR3: CASKAGQGLTNYGYTF
V: TRBV5-6; size: .; J: TRBJ2-2; D: .; DNA: TGTGCCAGCAGCCCCTTTGGGGCCCAAGGAAACACCGGGGAGCTGTTTTTT; CDR3: CASSPFGAQGNTGELFF
V: TRBV6-2/TRBV6-3; size: .; J: TRBJ2-1; D: .; DNA: TGTGCCAGCAGTTTTTCGGGAAACAATGAGCAGTTCTTC; CDR3: CASSFSGNNEQFF
V: TRBV29-1; size: .; J: TRBJ2-2; D: .; DNA: TGCAGCGCCGAAGGGCGGGGAAGAACCGCGAACACCGGGGAGCTGTTTTTT; CDR3: CSAEGRGRTANTGELFF
V: TRBV4-3; size: .; J: TRBJ1-3; D: .; DNA: TGCGCCAGCAGCCAAGGAGGGTATGGAAACACCATATATTTT; CDR3: CASSQGGYGNTIYF
V: TRBV24-1; size: once; J: TRBJ1-4; D: .; DNA: TGTGCCACCAGTGACCCCAGGGGTGGGGGAGAAAAACTGTTTTTT; CDR3: CATSDPRGGGEKLFF
V: TRBV5-6; size: .; J: TRBJ1-1; D: TRBD1; DNA: TGTGCCAGCAGCTTTCGGACAGGGAGGTTCGGGGGCGCTTTCTTT; CDR3: CASSFRTGRFGGAFF
V: TRBV27; size: .; J: TRBJ2-7; D: .; DNA: TGTGCCAGCACCTCTTGGGCCGAGGGGGACTACGAGCAGTACTTC; CDR3: CASTSWAEGDYEQYF
V: TRBV5-1; size: .; J: TRBJ2-1; D: .; DNA: TGCGCCAGCAGTCTGGCGACTCAGCAGTTCTTC; CDR3: CASSLATQQFF
V: TRBV7-9; size: .; J: TRBJ1-3; D: TRBD1; DNA: TGTGCCAGCAGCTTAGACAGGGGGCTTTCTGGAAACACCATATATTTT; CDR3: CASSLDRGLSGNTIYF
V: TRBV6-6; size: .; J: TRBJ1-1; D: TRBD1; DNA: TGTGCCAGCAGTTTCCTGGACAGGGCAAGTGAAGCTTTCTTT; CDR3: CASSFLDRASEAFF
V: TRBV7-9; size: .; J: TRBJ2-3; D: .; DNA: TGTGCCAGCAGCTTCACAGGGAGAGCAGATACGCAGTATTTT; CDR3: CASSFTGRADTQYF
V: TRBV5-1; size: .; J: TRBJ2-7; D: .; DNA: TGCGCCAGCAGCTACGGGTTGGGCTACGAGCAGTACTTC; CDR3: CASSYGLGYEQYF
V: TRBV10-3; size: .; J: TRBJ2-7; D: TRBD1; DNA: TGTGCCATCAGCGGGCCGGGACAGAACTACGAGCAGTACTTC; CDR3: CAISGPGQNYEQYF
V: TRBV11-3; size: once; J: TRBJ2-1; D: .; DNA: TGTGCCAGCAGCCCCCACAGGGTGGGTCACAATGAGCAGTTCTTC; CDR3: CASSPHRVGHNEQFF
V: TRBV19; size: .; J: TRBJ2-3; D: TRBD2; DNA: TGTGCCAGTAGTATAGGGCTAGCGGGACTATCGCAGGCAGATACGCAGTATTTT; CDR3: CASSIGLAGLSQADTQYF
V: TRBV5-1; size: .; J: TRBJ2-3; D: TRBD1; DNA: TGCGCCAGCAGCTATAAGGGGGCCTCAGATACGCAGTATTTT; CDR3: CASSYKGASDTQYF
V: TRBV12-3/TRBV12-4; size: .; J: TRBJ1-1; D: .; DNA: TGTGCCAGCACCTCACAGGGTCACACTGAAGCTTTCTTT; CDR3: CASTSQGHTEAFF
V: TRBV27; size: once; J: TRBJ2-2; D: TRBD1; DNA: TGTGCCAGCAGTAGTCCCGGGACAGGGATCACCGGGGAGCTGTTTTTT; CDR3: CASSSPGTGITGELFF
V: TRBV10-3; size: .; J: TRBJ2-2; D: TRBD2; DNA: TGTGCCATCAGTGCCGCTAGCGGCGGGGAGCTGTTTTTT; CDR3: CAISAASGGELFF
V: TRBV29-1; size: .; J: TRBJ2-5; D: TRBD1; DNA: TGCAGCGTTGAAGTTCGGGACAGGAAGACCCAGTACTTC; CDR3: CSVEVRDRKTQYF
V: TRBV27; size: .; J: TRBJ2-1; D: TRBD2; DNA: TGTGCCAGCAGTTTAGGCCCAGCGGGAGTTGTGCAGTTCTTC; CDR3: CASSLGPAGVVQFF
V: TRBV5-5; size: .; J: TRBJ2-2; D: TRBD2; DNA: TGTGCCAGCAAGGCCGGTTTAGCGGGAGTTGTCACCGGGGAGCTGTTTTTT; CDR3: CASKAGLAGVVTGELFF
V: TRBV11-3; size: .; J: TRBJ2-4; D: TRBD2; DNA: TGTGCCAGCAGCGCTACTAGCGCCCGTCCCAAAAACATTCAGTACTTC; CDR3: CASSATSARPKNIQYF
V: TRBV9; size: .; J: TRBJ2-2; D: .; DNA: TGTGCCAGCAGCCCACGGACAGACCCCGCGGGGGAGCTGTTTTTT; CDR3: CASSPRTDPAGELFF
V: TRBV10-1; size: .; J: TRBJ2-1; D: .; DNA: TGCGCCAGCAGTGAGGGAACGGGAGCCTACAATGAGCAGTTCTTC; CDR3: CASSEGTGAYNEQFF
V: TRBV7-9; size: .; J: TRBJ1-4; D: .; DNA: TGTGCCAGCAGCTTTGGTCCAGGTGATGCGTATTTTTTT; CDR3: CASSFGPGDAYFF
V: TRBV19; size: .; J: TRBJ1-1; D: TRBD1; DNA: TGTGCCAGTATTCGGACAGGGTATTATCAAGGTGAAGCTTTCTTT; CDR3: CASIRTGYYQGEAFF
V: TRBV6-6; size: .; J: TRBJ2-7; D: .; DNA: TGTGCCAGCAGTGCGCCTCGTTCCCTCTACGAGCAGTACTTC; CDR3: CASSAPRSLYEQYF
V: TRBV6-2/TRBV6-3; size: .; J: TRBJ2-2; D: .; DNA: TGTGCCAGCAGTTTCAGGGCCGCCGGGGAGCTGTTTTTT; CDR3: CASSFRAAGELFF
V: TRBV28; size: .; J: TRBJ2-5; D: .; DNA: TGTGCCAGCAGCCGCATGAGGGACTGGGAGACCCAGTACTTC; CDR3: CASSRMRDWETQYF